This T cell receptor beta chain was documented in a study of shared clonotypes between healthy human individuals. Study-level findings and limits: With a handful of donors compared, around 4.7% of naive CD4 clonotypes were shared. Since donors were few, the genetic and exposure-history diversity represented was limited.

Clones were read by immunoSEQ multiplex PCR, and TCRdb kept only the in-frame ones, dropping some. The data hold around 2,000,000 clones, with about 95% observed a single time. Trimming took off 0 bases at V and 3 bases at J, with 15 bases between the two ends. The CDR3 extends over 17 amino acids. Looked up from germline, CDR1 is MNHNS and CDR2 is SASEGT. CD8 cells regarded as naive lacked CD45RO, were positively chosen for CCR7, and omitted terminally differentiated effector memory CD45RA+ cells. About this clone itself: Its antigen is still unknown.

The chain uses TRBV6-1 and TRBJ1-3, with D perhaps TRBD1 (5 bases). Sequences were obtained from naive CD8+ T cells sorted from blood. The TCR sequence derives from a man aged 18 to 35 in good health. CDR3 in amino acids: CASSEALSGADGNTIYF. CDR3 bases: TGTGCCAGCAGTGAAGCGCTATCCGGGGCGGATGGAAACACCATATATTTT.